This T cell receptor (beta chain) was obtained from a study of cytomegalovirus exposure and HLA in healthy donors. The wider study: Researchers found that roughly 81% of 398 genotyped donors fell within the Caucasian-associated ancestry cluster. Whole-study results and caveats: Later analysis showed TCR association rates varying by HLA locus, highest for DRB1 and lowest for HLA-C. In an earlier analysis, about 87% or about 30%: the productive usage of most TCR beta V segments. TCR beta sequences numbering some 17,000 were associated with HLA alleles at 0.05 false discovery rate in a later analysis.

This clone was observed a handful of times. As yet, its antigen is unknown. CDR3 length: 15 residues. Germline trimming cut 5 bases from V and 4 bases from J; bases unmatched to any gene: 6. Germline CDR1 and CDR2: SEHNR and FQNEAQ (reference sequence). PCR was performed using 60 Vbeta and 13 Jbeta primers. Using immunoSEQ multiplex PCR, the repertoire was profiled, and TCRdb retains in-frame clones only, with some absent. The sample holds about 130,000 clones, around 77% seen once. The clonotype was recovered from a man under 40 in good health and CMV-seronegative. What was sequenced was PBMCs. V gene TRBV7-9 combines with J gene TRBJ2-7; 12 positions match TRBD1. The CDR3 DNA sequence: TGTGCCAGCAGCGAGGGGACAGGGGGCAGGTACGAGCAGTACTTC. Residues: CASSEGTGGRYEQYF.